Listed below are T cell receptor beta chains from one sample, sequenced in a study of Graves' ophthalmopathy and Graves' hyperthyroidism. TCRdb redid the calling of the multiplex PCR reads with MiXCR, one entry per CDR3 protein. The sample has approximately 700,000 distinct CDR3 sequences, roughly 40% seen once. Material for sequencing was peripheral blood. These receptors were taken from an adult man with Graves' ophthalmopathy. Each CDR3 is given with its conserved first and last residue. The order of the fields is J gene, D gene, V gene, clone size, CDR3 protein, CDR3 DNA. A D gene is named only where the DNA matches it firmly. Not every row has a clone size; where given, it reads once, few, many or a size class.

TRBJ1-1 TRBD1 TRBV7-9 many CASSLAGTANTEAFF TGTGCCAGCAGCTTAGCAGGGACAGCGAACACTGAAGCTTTCTTT
TRBJ2-6 . TRBV13 many CASSLGAGTGANVLTF TGTGCCAGCAGCTTAGGTGCGGGTACCGGGGCCAACGTCCTGACTTTC
TRBJ1-2 . TRBV29-1 once CSVEVAADYGYTF TGCAGCGTTGAGGTGGCGGCAGACTATGGCTACACCTTC
TRBJ1-6 . TRBV12-3/TRBV12-4 many CASSLHNSPLHF TGTGCCAGCAGCCTCCACAATTCACCCCTCCACTTT
TRBJ2-5 . TRBV28 . CASISIQGETQYF TGTGCCAGCATATCGATTCAGGGGGAGACCCAGTACTTC
TRBJ1-5 TRBD1 TRBV10-2 few CASSETAGGGQPQHF TGCGCCAGCAGTGAGACTGCAGGGGGGGGTCAGCCCCAGCATTTT
TRBJ2-5 . TRBV20-1 . CSARLGSGEETQYF TGCAGTGCTAGATTAGGGTCGGGTGAGGAGACCCAGTACTTC
TRBJ2-2 TRBD2 TRBV10-3 many CAISSMTSGTGELFF TGTGCCATCAGTTCCATGACTAGCGGCACCGGGGAGCTGTTTTTT
TRBJ2-2 . TRBV12-3/TRBV12-4 few CASLKGYTGELFF TGTGCCAGCCTCAAGGGGTACACCGGGGAGCTGTTTTTT
TRBJ2-3 . TRBV15 . CATSRTRSDTQYF TGTGCCACCAGCCGAACTAGATCAGATACGCAGTATTTT
TRBJ1-3 . TRBV27 . CASSLLGANTIYF TGTGCCAGCAGTTTACTGGGAGCAAACACCATATATTTT
TRBJ1-6 . TRBV6-1 few CASSYGRRRSLRTPLHF TGTGCCAGCAGTTACGGGCGAAGACGGAGCCTGAGGACACCCCTCCACTTT
TRBJ2-7 . TRBV7-2 . CASSLGPPPNEQYF TGTGCCAGCAGCTTGGGACCGCCCCCCAACGAGCAGTACTTC
TRBJ2-5 . TRBV19 . CASRGLGGQETQYF TGTGCCAGTAGAGGTTTAGGGGGCCAAGAGACCCAGTACTTC
TRBJ1-6 TRBD1 TRBV20-1 . CSAKGQANLYNSPLHF TGCAGTGCCAAGGGACAGGCCAATTTGTATAATTCACCCCTCCACTTT
TRBJ2-5 TRBD1 TRBV10-3 . CAISVGQGSGETQYF TGTGCCATCAGCGTCGGACAGGGTAGTGGAGAGACCCAGTACTTC
TRBJ1-2 . TRBV20-1 . CSASVGGDVYGYTF TGCAGTGCTAGTGTGGGGGGCGATGTCTATGGCTACACCTTC
TRBJ1-5 TRBD1 TRBV24-1 few CASSYPIRGRQPQHF TGTGCCAGCAGTTACCCGATCAGGGGGCGACAGCCCCAGCATTTT
TRBJ1-5 . TRBV10-3 . CASSSLFSGGNQPQHF TGTGCCAGCAGTAGCCTCTTTTCAGGGGGCAATCAGCCCCAGCATTTT
TRBJ2-5 TRBD1 TRBV20-1 many CSGDRGQETQYF TGCAGTGGCGACAGGGGACAAGAGACCCAGTACTTC
TRBJ2-7 . TRBV25-1 . CASSSTDKASYEQYF TGTGCCAGCAGCTCGACCGACAAAGCGTCCTACGAGCAGTACTTC
TRBJ2-7 . TRBV5-6 few CASSWQAYEQYF TGTGCCAGCAGCTGGCAAGCCTACGAGCAGTACTTC
TRBJ1-5 . TRBV10-2 . CASSPGRGDNQPQHF TGTGCCAGCTCTCCAGGCCGGGGGGACAATCAGCCCCAGCATTTT
TRBJ1-6 TRBD1 TRBV7-9 . CASRPGTGGSPLHF TGTGCCAGCAGACCCGGGACAGGGGGCTCACCCCTCCACTTT
TRBJ2-2 TRBD2 TRBV20-1 few CSAPYSGRVGGELFF TGCAGTGCCCCTTATAGCGGGAGGGTCGGCGGGGAGCTGTTTTTT
TRBJ2-2 . TRBV29-1 . CSSRQNTRELFF TGCAGCTCCCGACAGAACACCAGGGAGCTGTTTTTT
TRBJ1-1 . TRBV25-1 . CASSTPAREEAFF TGTGCCAGCAGTACTCCTGCCAGGGAAGAAGCTTTCTTT
TRBJ2-2 . TRBV7-9 . CASSLGLRTNTNTGELFF TGTGCCAGCAGCTTGGGATTGAGGACCAACACGAACACCGGGGAGCTGTTTTTT
TRBJ1-1 TRBD1 TRBV6-6 few CASTRRDRGTETFF TGTGCCAGCACCAGACGGGACAGGGGGACTGAAACTTTCTTT
TRBJ2-5 TRBD2 TRBV11-2 . CASSLRGGGGLGTQYF TGTGCCAGCAGCTTACGGGGGGGAGGAGGTTTAGGGACCCAGTACTTC
TRBJ1-2 TRBD1 TRBV6-5 few CASSYSGQTFGYTF TGTGCCAGCAGTTACTCGGGACAGACTTTTGGCTACACCTTC
TRBJ1-5 . TRBV2 many CASSGHGVEPQHF TGTGCCAGCAGCGGTCACGGTGTGGAGCCCCAGCATTTT
TRBJ1-2 . TRBV7-9 . CASSKDVMGYGYTF TGTGCCAGCAGCAAGGACGTCATGGGCTATGGCTACACCTTC
TRBJ1-1 TRBD1 TRBV24-1 . CATSDPGTGDGTEAFF TGTGCCACCAGTGACCCAGGGACAGGGGACGGAACTGAAGCTTTCTTT
TRBJ2-7 . TRBV9 . CASSVDAAGIQYF TGTGCCAGCAGCGTAGATGCGGCTGGGATTCAGTACTTC
TRBJ1-4 TRBD1 TRBV29-1 . CSVEEGANGKLFF TGCAGCGTTGAGGAGGGGGCTAATGGAAAATTGTTTTTT
TRBJ2-3 TRBD1 TRBV19 . CASSTRQGGITDTQYF TGTGCCAGTAGTACCCGACAGGGGGGAATCACAGATACGCAGTATTTT
TRBJ1-3 . TRBV25-1 . CASSFLGGRNTIYF TGTGCCAGCAGCTTCTTGGGAGGTAGAAACACCATATATTTT
TRBJ2-5 TRBD2 TRBV10-3 once CASSLTSGGGETQYF TGTGCCAGCAGTCTGACTAGCGGGGGGGGGGAGACCCAGTACTTC
TRBJ1-5 . TRBV25-1 . CASSDGTKGTNQPQHF TGTGCCAGCAGTGACGGTACTAAAGGGACTAATCAGCCCCAGCATTTT
TRBJ2-7 TRBD1 TRBV7-9 . CASSPLAGGYEQYF TGTGCCAGCAGCCCCTTGGCAGGGGGCTACGAGCAGTACTTC
TRBJ2-3 TRBD2 TRBV7-9 . CASSLGLAVADTQYF TGTGCCAGCAGCTTAGGGCTAGCGGTGGCAGATACGCAGTATTTT